The 24 T cell receptor beta chains in this list originate from one sample, sequenced in a study of cytomegalovirus exposure and HLA in healthy donors. Primers: 60 Vbeta forward and 13 Jbeta reverse. Profiled with immunoSEQ multiplex PCR; TCRdb holds only in-frame clones, not every one. The sample has approximately 110,000 clones; just under 80% are singletons. The sequenced material came from PBMCs. The receptor set was obtained from a man younger than 45 in good health and CMV-seronegative.

The chain uses TRBV5-4 and TRBJ2-3, with D uncertain. Germline loops: CDR1 SGHNT, CDR2 YYREEE (reference sequence). Between the trimmed V and J ends, which lost 4 bases and 2 bases, there was a span of 8 bases. The CDR3 is made up of 13 amino acids. In DNA form, the CDR3 reads TGTGCCAGCAGCATCGAGCCCACAGATACGCAGTATTTT. Translated, it gives CASSIEPTDTQYF. Variable domain in full (rest from reference TRBV5-4 and TRBJ2-3): ETGVTQSPTHLIKTRGQQVTLRCSSQSGHNTVSWYQQALGQGPQFIFQYYREEENGRGNFPPRFSGLQFPNYSSELNVNALELDDSALYLCASSIEPTDTQYFGPGTRLTVL.

The chain joins TRBV2 to TRBJ2-2; tentative D call: TRBD1 (5 bases). V was pared by 5 bases and J by 5 bases, with 12 bases between. Germline V gives CDR1 SNHLY, CDR2 FYNNEI. This CDR3 spans 14 amino acids. The CDR3 reads CASSFQGETGELFF. Written as DNA, the CDR3 is TGTGCCAGCAGTTTCCAGGGTGAAACCGGGGAGCTGTTTTTT. The entire variable domain, with the rest obtained from reference TRBV2 and TRBJ2-2, is as follows: EPEVTQTPSHQVTQMGQEVILRCVPISNHLYFYWYRQILGQKVEFLVSFYNNEISEKSEIFDDQFSVERPDGSNFTLKIRSTKLEDSAMYFCASSFQGETGELFFGEGSRLTVL.

With respect to this clone: The junction departs from germline at one end; a sequencing error may be responsible. CDR3 protein: CASSIAGGPDTQYF. As DNA, the CDR3 is TGTGCCAGCAGCATAGCGGGGGGTCCAGATACGCAGTATTTT. V usage is TRBV7-8 and J usage is TRBJ2-3; 10 bases line up with TRBD2. The CDR3 sequence is 14 residues long. The V gene's germline CDR1 is SGHVS and CDR2 FQNEAQ.

This clone was seen a single time. V is TRBV21-1 and J is TRBJ2-3; the DNA was not compared with TRBD1, the D call given in the table. TRBV21-1 is described as a pseudogene. The CDR3 consists of 16 residues. The CDR3 is CASSKSDRIIPDTQYF. As DNA, the CDR3 is TGTGCCAGCAGCAAATCAGACAGGATCATCCCAGATACGCAGTATTTT.

In its sample, this clone was seen a few times. The same CDR3 also results from other DNA sequences found in this sample. This chain uses TRBV5-1 with TRBJ2-1, with 7 positions matching TRBD2. The V segment lost 1 base and the J segment 2 bases; nucleotides outside the gene matches: 3. The CDR3 is 15 residues long. Germline loops: CDR1 SGHRS, CDR2 YFSETQ. For the CDR3, the DNA is TGCGCCAGCAGCTTGCAGCGGGGCCCCTACAATGAGCAGTTCTTC. It specifies CASSLQRGPYNEQFF.

V is TRBV5-8 and J is TRBJ1-1; maybe TRBD1 (5 bases). The germline V gene encodes CDR1 SGHTS and CDR2 YDEGEE. The length of the CDR3 is 15 residues. The V and J ends lost 0 bases and 2 bases respectively, with 11 bases between them. CDR3 residues: CASSLGVGGNTEAFF. CDR3 sequence (DNA): TGTGCCAGCAGCTTGGGGGTGGGGGGAAACACTGAAGCTTTCTTT.

This sequence joins TRBV19 and TRBJ2-5, with 9 bases aligning to TRBD2. Germline V gene lookup returns CDR1 LNHDA and CDR2 SQIVND (reference sequence). J lost 2 bases, V lost 4 bases, and 5 bases had no gene match. The CDR3 covers 15 residues. In DNA form, the CDR3 reads TGTGCCAGTAGTAAGACTAGCGGAGTACAAGAGACCCAGTACTTC. This sequence encodes CASSKTSGVQETQYF.

The J gene is TRBJ2-5, the V gene TRBV19; TRBD1 might be the D (7 bases). Germline lookup yields CDR1 LNHDA and CDR2 SQIVND (reference sequence). The CDR3 runs to 13 residues. The ends were cut back, 6 bases at V and 4 bases at J, with 12 bases in the middle. CDR3 amino acids: CASSQGGRETQYF. DNA of the CDR3: TGTGCCAGTAGCCAGGGGGGACGAGAGACCCAGTACTTC.

This clone was found once. The J gene is TRBJ1-5, the V gene TRBV6-1; D may be TRBD1 (5 bases). This CDR3 comprises 14 residues. Germline V gene lookup returns CDR1 MNHNS and CDR2 SASEGT. V was cut by 5 bases and J by 9 bases, with 17 bases left in between. Here the CDR3 reads CASSQTGSVVPQHF. Here the CDR3 DNA reads TGTGCCAGCAGTCAAACAGGTAGTGTGGTGCCCCAGCATTTT.

This clone was seen a single time. The chain uses TRBV6-5 and TRBJ2-5; D unresolved. CDR3 size: 12 residues. Trimming shortened V by 6 bases and J by 2 bases, and 7 bases separated the two germline ends. Germline assignment: CDR1 MNHEY and CDR2 SVGAGI. In DNA form, the CDR3 reads TGTGCCAGCAGCCAGAATCAAGAGACCCAGTACTTC. Its protein is CASSQNQETQYF.

This chain uses TRBV19 with TRBJ1-5; D might be TRBD1 (5 bases). V was trimmed by 3 bases and J by 4 bases, leaving 13 bases between them. This CDR3 region has 15 residues. The germline CDR1 and CDR2 sequences are LNHDA and SQIVND (reference sequence). The CDR3 coding sequence is TGTGCCAGTAGTATCGACAGCGAAGCAAATCAGCCCCAGCATTTT. Translated: CASSIDSEANQPQHF.

V gene TRBV7-9 combines with J gene TRBJ2-7; no definite D call. Germline V CDR1 and CDR2: SEHNR, FQNEAQ (reference sequence). V gave up 1 base and J gave up 6 bases, with 16 bases separating them. The CDR3 totals 15 residues. CDR3 loop: CASSLEALKRGEQYF. DNA for the CDR3: TGTGCCAGCAGCTTAGAAGCCCTCAAACGAGGCGAGCAGTACTTC.

The chain has TRBV5-4 and TRBJ2-3, with 7 nucleotides matching TRBD2. The junction had 12 bases not matched to a gene; V was cut back by 3 bases and J by 5 bases. The V gene's germline CDR1 is SGHNT and CDR2 YYREEE (reference sequence). The CDR3 covers 16 residues. CDR3 region: CASSWPGREREDTQYF. Written as DNA, the CDR3 is TGTGCCAGCAGCTGGCCCGGGCGGGAGAGGGAAGATACGCAGTATTTT.

This clone came up once. This chain links TRBV4-1 with TRBJ2-3; 10 bases are a match to TRBD2. The CDR3 runs to 17 residues. Losses at the gene ends were 1 base for V and 0 bases for J; bases not matched to a gene: 4. Germline CDR1 and CDR2: MGHRA and YSYEKL. The CDR3 loop is CASSQALAGYSTDTQYF. The CDR3 DNA sequence: TGCGCCAGCAGCCAAGCACTAGCGGGATATAGCACAGATACGCAGTATTTT.

In the case of this clone: Other nucleotide sequences in the sample specify the same CDR3. The V call is TRBV2, the J call TRBJ1-5; D is possibly TRBD1 (6 bases). The V gene lost 6 bases and the J gene lost 2 bases, with 14 bases spanning the gap. The CDR3 runs to 15 residues. Germline-derived CDR1 and CDR2 are SNHLY and FYNNEI. The chain's CDR3 is CASSQEAGGNQPQHF. For the CDR3, the DNA is TGTGCCAGCAGCCAAGAGGCAGGGGGCAATCAGCCCCAGCATTTT.

The V and J genes are TRBV5-1 and TRBJ1-4; D might be TRBD1 (6 bases). V was pared by 0 bases and J by 0 bases, with 6 bases between. The germline V gene encodes CDR1 SGHRS and CDR2 YFSETQ. The CDR3 is made up of 15 amino acids. The CDR3: CASSLGTATNEKLFF. CDR3 DNA: TGCGCCAGCAGCTTGGGGACAGCAACTAATGAAAAACTGTTTTTT.

V gene TRBV19 combines with J gene TRBJ2-3, with D hard to call. The V end was cut by 4 bases, the J end by 5 bases, with 10 bases between. The CDR3 has 13 residues. CDR1 LNHDA and CDR2 SQIVND come from the germline V gene (reference sequence). The DNA of the CDR3 is TGTGCCAGTAGTACCCTCTATCAAGATACGCAGTATTTT. Its translation: CASSTLYQDTQYF.

The genes are TRBV5-1 and TRBJ2-5, with TRBD1 matching over 7 bases. The trim removed 1 base at V and 2 bases at J, leaving 5 bases unmatched. The CDR3 is 15 amino acids. The germline V gene encodes CDR1 SGHRS and CDR2 YFSETQ. CDR3: CASSLTGQLQETQYF. The CDR3 bases are TGCGCCAGCAGCTTGACGGGACAGTTACAAGAGACCCAGTACTTC.

This clone was counted a single time. CDR3 sequence (DNA): TGTGCCAGCTTTCAGGGGCTCGACACTGAAGCTTTCTTT. Protein sequence: CASFQGLDTEAFF. The V gene is TRBV18, the J gene TRBJ1-1, with D perhaps TRBD1 (6 bases). The length of the CDR3 is 13 residues. Trimming removed 7 bases from V and 3 bases from J, with 12 bases in between. CDR1 and CDR2 (germline): KGHSH, LQKENI.

The rearrangement links TRBV11-2 to TRBJ2-7; D unresolved. Germline CDR1 reads SGHAT; CDR2 reads FQNNGV. The CDR3 has 16 residues. Between the trimmed V and J ends, which lost 1 base and 0 bases, there was a span of 13 bases. The CDR3 loop is CASSLGTAASSYEQYF. As DNA, the CDR3 is TGTGCCAGCAGCTTAGGCACCGCCGCTAGCTCCTACGAGCAGTACTTC.

The chain is built from TRBV2 and TRBJ2-2; TRBD2 is a possible D gene (5 bases). This CDR3 has 14 amino acids. The V end was cut by 7 bases, the J end by 4 bases, with 13 bases between. The germline CDR1 and CDR2 sequences are SNHLY and FYNNEI. CDR3 sequence: CASTDRRGTGELFF. The CDR3 nucleotides are TGTGCCAGCACAGACCGACGGGGCACCGGGGAGCTGTTTTTT.

V usage is TRBV27 and J usage is TRBJ1-1; 11 nucleotides line up with TRBD1. Trimming cost V 6 bases and J 10 bases; bases outside gene matches: 4. Germline V gene lookup returns CDR1 MNHEY and CDR2 SMNVEV (reference sequence). This CDR3 region has 12 residues. The CDR3 DNA reads as TGTGCCAGCAGATCGGGACAGGGGGGAGCTTTCTTT. Translation gives CASRSGQGGAFF.

This sequence joins TRBV28 and TRBJ2-7; D possibly corresponds to TRBD2 (6 bases). CDR3 length: 17 amino acids. Germline V gene lookup returns CDR1 MDHEN and CDR2 SYDVKM. Trimming shortened V by 3 bases and J by 0 bases, and 18 bases separated the two germline ends. The CDR3 is CASSFFLAAGSSYEQYF. DNA of the CDR3: TGTGCCAGCAGTTTCTTCTTGGCGGCGGGGAGCTCCTACGAGCAGTACTTC.

The V call is TRBV4-1, the J call TRBJ1-6; D gene uncertain. Per the germline V gene, CDR1 is MGHRA and CDR2 is YSYEKL. The CDR3 is 14 residues long. Trimming removed 1 base at V and 11 bases at J, with 12 bases between. CDR3 DNA sequence: TGCGCCAGCAGCCAAGCACCGGGAATCCCACCCCTCCACTTT. Translating it yields CASSQAPGIPPLHF.